The 9 T cell receptor beta chains below come from one sample, sequenced in a study of blood T cell repertoires in COVID-19. Produced via immunoSEQ multiplex PCR; TCRdb's table is partial and in-frame only. This table has some 380,000 clones, 90% appearing once. Sequences were obtained from peripheral blood. These TCRs come from a man between 18 and 29 years old with active or convalescent COVID-19.

As to this clone: Mismatch with germline at one junction end may stem from a read error. The chain links TRBV7-7 to TRBJ2-5; 13 bases are a match to TRBD2. Germline values: CDR1 SSHAT, CDR2 FNYEAQ (reference sequence). This CDR3 is 16 amino acids long. CDR3 nucleotides: TGTGCTAGCAGCTCTCTCGGACTAGCGGGAGAAGAGACCCAGTACTTC. Translated, it gives CASSSLGLAGEETQYF.

The chain has TRBV7-7 and TRBJ2-1, with 10 nucleotides matching TRBD2. J lost 10 bases, V lost 4 bases, and 7 bases had no gene match. The CDR3 consists of 14 residues. Germline V CDR1 and CDR2: SSHAT, FNYEAQ (reference sequence). As DNA, the CDR3 is TGTGCCAGCAGCTCCTGGACTAGCGGACACGAGCAGTTCTTC. Translated: CASSSWTSGHEQFF.

The chain carries TRBV6-5 and TRBJ1-6; no firm D call. V gave up 5 bases and J gave up 5 bases, with 13 bases separating them. The CDR3 totals 15 residues. The germline CDR1 and CDR2 sequences are MNHEY and SVGAGI. The CDR3 coding sequence is TGTGCCAGCAGTAATGGGCAGTTGGATAATTCACCCCTCCACTTT. The encoded protein is CASSNGQLDNSPLHF.

The chain combines TRBV20-1 with TRBJ2-1, with D possibly being TRBD2 (6 bases). Germline loops: CDR1 DFQATT, CDR2 SNEGSKA (reference sequence). The CDR3 is 15 residues long. V lost 3 bases and J 2 bases, leaving 14 bases between the germline ends. This chain's CDR3 is CSASPGVATYNEQFF. The CDR3 nucleotides read TGCAGTGCTAGTCCGGGGGTGGCTACCTACAATGAGCAGTTCTTC.

The chain recombines TRBV28 with TRBJ1-2; a possible D gene is TRBD1 (6 bases). Trimming took off 2 bases at V and 6 bases at J, with 19 bases between the two ends. The CDR3 length is 16 residues. CDR1 is MDHEN, CDR2 SYDVKM, per germline. The CDR3 nucleotides are TGTGCCAGCAGTTTACCGGGGGGCGATTTTATGAATGGCTACACCTTC. Protein: CASSLPGGDFMNGYTF.

Only one count was recorded for this clone. This rearrangement joins TRBV9 to TRBJ1-5; a weak D match, TRBD1 (6 bases). CDR3 length: 15 amino acids. CDR1 is SGDLS and CDR2 is YYNGEE in the germline V gene. Trimming took 1 base from V and 7 from J, leaving 15 bases between them. The CDR3 sequence: CASSVKTGSNQPQHF. DNA for the CDR3: TGTGCCAGCAGCGTAAAGACAGGATCCAACCAGCCCCAGCATTTT.

This clone was picked up a small number of times. This sequence joins TRBV6-2 or TRBV6-3 and TRBJ2-1; 9 positions agree with TRBD2. This CDR3 has 16 amino acids. V dropped 6 bases and J dropped 2; count of bases not matched to a gene: 8. Germline V gene data show CDR1 as MNHEY and CDR2 as SVGEGT. CDR3 bases: TGTGCCAGCAGCACGGCGCTAGCGGGGACCTACAATGAGCAGTTCTTC. This sequence encodes CASSTALAGTYNEQFF.

The chain carries TRBV2 and TRBJ1-6; 10 nucleotides agree with TRBD1. The V segment lost 5 bases and the J segment 10 bases; nucleotides outside the gene matches: 8. CDR1 and CDR2 from the germline V gene are SNHLY and FYNNEI. This CDR3 comprises 15 residues. The CDR3 loop reads CASSPRDRGDSPLHF. The CDR3 DNA is TGTGCCAGCAGTCCCCGGGACAGGGGAGACTCACCCCTCCACTTT.

The chain carries TRBV21-1 and TRBJ2-7; no check of the table's D call, TRBD1, against the DNA was made. TRBV21-1 is deemed a pseudogene. The CDR3 covers 14 residues. For the CDR3, the DNA is TGTGCCAGCAGCTTCGGGACAGAGAGATACGAGCAGTACTTC. Its translation is CASSFGTERYEQYF.